One TCR beta chain is described in this entry. Antigen specificity is unknown. This CDR3 region has 16 residues. Per the germline V gene, CDR1 is SGHVS and CDR2 is FQNEAQ. V was clipped by 5 bases and J by 2 bases; unmatched bases: 9. Each CDR3 protein gets one entry after TCRdb re-called the reads with MiXCR. Among fewer than 200,000 distinct CDR3 sequences listed, roughly 14% were seen once. These data come from a study of T cell repertoires in cytomegalovirus infection. Study-level background: Carrying CMV and the relevant HLA type showed in public TCR beta signatures.

Overall study results and limits: The study found HLA-C-restricted CMV-specific TCR beta clonotypes dominating the ex vivo response. Accumulated public TCR beta family frequency recognized individuals carrying CMV together with the relevant HLA.

The chain uses TRBV7-8 and TRBJ1-1, with 9 bases lining up with TRBD1. The TCR originated in a human donor in good health (CMV status not recorded). Some clones in this sample may be carry-over from other donors' samples. The sample taken for sequencing was PBMCs. The DNA for the CDR3 is TGTGCCAGCAGCCCACAGGGGGCCTTGGTCAACACTGAAGCTTTCTTT. This codes for CASSPQGALVNTEAFF. Variable domain in full (rest from reference TRBV7-8 and TRBJ1-1): GAGVSQSPRYKVAKRGQDVALRCDPISGHVSLFWYQQALGQGPEFLTYFQNEAQLDKSGLPSDRFFAERPEGSVSTLKIQRTQQEDSAVYLCASSPQGALVNTEAFFGQGTRLTVV.